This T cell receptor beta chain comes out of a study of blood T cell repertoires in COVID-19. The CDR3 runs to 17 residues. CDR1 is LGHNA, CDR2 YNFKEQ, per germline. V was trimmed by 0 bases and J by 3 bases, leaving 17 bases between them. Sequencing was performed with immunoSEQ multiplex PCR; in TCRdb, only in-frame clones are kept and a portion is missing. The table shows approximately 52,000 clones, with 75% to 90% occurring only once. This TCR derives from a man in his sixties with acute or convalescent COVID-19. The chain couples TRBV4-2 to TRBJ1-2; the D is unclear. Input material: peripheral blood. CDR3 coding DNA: TGTGCCAGCAGCCAAGATTTAGGTTTGGCGGGATACTATGGCTACACCTTC. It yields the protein CASSQDLGLAGYYGYTF.